The 10 T cell receptor beta chains below come from one sample, sequenced in a study of ipilimumab plus nivolumab after autologous stem cell transplantation. Clones were sequenced by immunoSEQ multiplex PCR, and TCRdb holds only the in-frame ones, with some missing. The data contain approximately 5,000 clones, roughly 76% of them singletons. Specimen: PBMCs, collected in a trial of ipilimumab plus nivolumab as post-transplant consolidation. The receptors shown here come from a male donor with multiple myeloma.

The rearrangement uses TRBV5-4 and TRBJ2-2; tentatively, D is TRBD2 (6 bases). Between the trimmed V and J ends, which lost 2 bases and 7 bases, there was a span of 18 bases. The CDR3 has 16 amino acids. Germline V gene sequence: CDR1 SGHNT, CDR2 YYREEE (reference sequence). CDR3 bases: TGTGCCAGCAGCTTAGGTCGTTCATACGGGGGCGGGGAGCTGTTTTTT. Amino acid sequence: CASSLGRSYGGGELFF.

This clone was recorded once. The chain is built from TRBV5-8 and TRBJ2-3, with 8 bases aligning to TRBD2. V lost 2 bases and J lost 6; bases outside the gene matches: 5. In germline, CDR1 is SGHTS, CDR2 YDEGEE. The CDR3 loop spans 14 amino acids. CDR3 sequence reads: CASSLGLARDTQYF. CDR3 DNA: TGTGCCAGCAGCTTAGGACTAGCTAGGGATACGCAGTATTTT.

The rearrangement links TRBV19 to TRBJ2-1; 8 nucleotides line up with TRBD2. In germline, CDR1 is LNHDA, CDR2 SQIVND (reference sequence). This CDR3 has 16 amino acids. The junction had 7 bases not matched to a gene; V was cut back by 2 bases and J by 4 bases. The CDR3 protein is CASSISGLAKYNEQFF. The CDR3 DNA sequence: TGTGCCAGTAGTATAAGCGGACTAGCAAAGTACAATGAGCAGTTCTTC. The variable domain in full, with the rest retrieved from reference TRBV19 and TRBJ2-1, is DGGITQSPKYLFRKEGQNVTLSCEQNLNHDAMYWYRQDPGQGLRLIYYSQIVNDFQKGDIAEGYSVSREKKESFPLTVTSAQKNPTAFYLCASSISGLAKYNEQFFGPGTRLTVL.

This clone was counted a few times. J is TRBJ2-7 and V is TRBV6-5; D unclear. The germline gives CDR1 MNHEY, CDR2 SVGAGI. The CDR3 is made up of 13 amino acids. V was pared by 0 bases and J by 5 bases, with 8 bases between. CDR3 DNA sequence: TGTGCCAGCAGTTACTCGATGGCAGACGAGCAGTACTTC. Amino acids: CASSYSMADEQYF.

This sequence joins TRBV5-1 and TRBJ2-7; possibly TRBD1 for D (5 bases). CDR3 size: 15 residues. The V end was cut by 0 bases, the J end by 3 bases, with 13 bases between. CDR1 is SGHRS, CDR2 YFSETQ, per germline. The CDR3 sequence: CASSLGAGHSYEQYF. As DNA, the CDR3 is TGCGCCAGCAGCTTGGGAGCAGGACACAGCTACGAGCAGTACTTC.

This sequence joins TRBV7-9 and TRBJ2-6, with D hard to call. V dropped 3 bases and J dropped 2 bases, with 8 bases sitting between them. Per germline, CDR1 SEHNR and CDR2 FQNEAQ (reference sequence). The CDR3 covers 15 residues. In DNA, the CDR3 is TGTGCCAGCAGCTTGGCCCACGCTGGGGCCAACGTCCTGACTTTC. Encoded protein: CASSLAHAGANVLTF.

The chain links TRBV29-1 to TRBJ1-1; 8 nucleotides align to TRBD1. Germline V gives CDR1 SQVTM, CDR2 ANQGSEA. The CDR3 extends over 12 amino acids. The trim removed 3 bases at V and 11 bases at J, leaving 8 bases unmatched. The CDR3 nucleotides read TGCAGCGTTGATGGAGAGGACAGGGAGGCTTTCTTT. Amino acids: CSVDGEDREAFF.

In this sample, this clone turned up a few times. The chain is built from TRBV6-1 and TRBJ2-7, with 9 bases lining up with TRBD2. Per germline, CDR1 MNHNS and CDR2 SASEGT. Trimming cost V 4 bases and J 3 bases; bases outside gene matches: 4. This CDR3 region has 14 residues. CDR3 in DNA: TGTGCCAGCAGTGCTGCGGGGGGGGGCTACGAGCAGTACTTC. Its protein is CASSAAGGGYEQYF.

This clone was seen only a few times. The chain joins TRBV4-2 to TRBJ1-5; D unresolved. This CDR3 comprises 14 residues. CDR1 and CDR2 (germline): LGHNA, YNFKEQ. V lost 0 bases, J lost 6 bases, and 9 bases lay in between. Here the CDR3 DNA reads TGTGCCAGCAGCCAAGATCAGGACGGTCAGCCCCAGCATTTT. Its translation is CASSQDQDGQPQHF.

In this sample, this clone turned up once. This chain connects TRBV6-1 to TRBJ1-1, with D possibly being TRBD1 (5 bases). The CDR3 sequence is 13 residues long. Germline V CDR1 and CDR2: MNHNS, SASEGT. Between the trimmed V and J ends, which lost 9 bases and 10 bases, there was a span of 21 bases. The CDR3 sequence: CASEEAGGLRAFF. The CDR3 nucleotides are TGTGCCAGTGAAGAAGCGGGGGGGTTAAGAGCTTTCTTT.